This T cell receptor beta chain emerged from a study of T cell responses to AZD1222 COVID-19 vaccine. Study conclusions and caveats: Along spike, vaccine-associated CD4 TCRs were found throughout, with dominance at 160-218 and 743-854.

Turning to this clone: Its specificity is unknown.

Sequencing was performed with immunoSEQ multiplex PCR; in TCRdb, only in-frame clones are kept and a portion is missing. The sample has tens of thousands of clones, more than 75% seen once. The CDR3 consists of 15 residues. V lost 9 bases and J 1 base, leaving 17 bases between the germline ends. Germline V lookup: CDR1 SGHRS, CDR2 YFSETQ. This TCR was recovered from an adult in good health. The rearrangement joins TRBV5-1 to TRBJ2-1; D assignment may be TRBD1 or TRBD2 (5 bases each). Sequenced material: peripheral blood, taken on day 0 of AZD1222 vaccination. In DNA, the CDR3 is TGCGCCACTTCCACCGGGACCCAATCCTACAATGAGCAGTTCTTC. Translation gives CATSTGTQSYNEQFF.